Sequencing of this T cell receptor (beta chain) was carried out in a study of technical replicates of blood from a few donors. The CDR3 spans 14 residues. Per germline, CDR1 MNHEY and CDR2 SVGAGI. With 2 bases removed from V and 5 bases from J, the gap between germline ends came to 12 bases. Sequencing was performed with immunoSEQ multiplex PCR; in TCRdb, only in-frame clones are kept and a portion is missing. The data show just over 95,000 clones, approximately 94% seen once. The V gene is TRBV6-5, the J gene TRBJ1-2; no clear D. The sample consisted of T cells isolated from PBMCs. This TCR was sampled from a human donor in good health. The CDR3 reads CASSYREGVYGYTF. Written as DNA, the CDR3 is TGTGCCAGCAGTTACAGAGAGGGTGTTTATGGCTACACCTTC.